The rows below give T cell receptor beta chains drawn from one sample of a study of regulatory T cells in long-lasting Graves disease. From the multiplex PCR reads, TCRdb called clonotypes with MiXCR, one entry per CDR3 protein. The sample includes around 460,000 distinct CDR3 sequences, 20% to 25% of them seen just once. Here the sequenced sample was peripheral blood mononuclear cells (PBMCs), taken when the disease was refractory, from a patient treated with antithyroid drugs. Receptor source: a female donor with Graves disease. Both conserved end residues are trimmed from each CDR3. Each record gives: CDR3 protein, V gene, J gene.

ASSYGGGQYEQY	TRBV6-2/TRBV6-3	TRBJ2-7
AWSVRLRAEKLF	TRBV30	TRBJ1-4
AISESRRSNSPLH	TRBV10-3	TRBJ1-6
ASSYLVDEQY	TRBV7-8	TRBJ2-7
ASSERIGGGNIQY	TRBV7-8	TRBJ2-4
AISESGQAIGPYEQY	TRBV10-3	TRBJ2-7
ASSFRQGGSPLH	TRBV13	TRBJ1-6
ASSLEDSGRRGGTQETQY	TRBV5-5	TRBJ2-5
ASSEGGELNSPLH	TRBV19	TRBJ1-6
ASRSNLGPSYEQY	TRBV28	TRBJ2-7
ASRQDRNFSPLH	TRBV7-2	TRBJ1-6
ASSSDKMSQPQH	TRBV12-3/TRBV12-4	TRBJ1-5
ASSQGQGFSYGYT	TRBV3-2	TRBJ1-2
ASSLSGTGVHGANVLT	TRBV11-2	TRBJ2-6
AISEVAAGELF	TRBV10-3	TRBJ2-2
ATSKGNGKNIQY	TRBV15	TRBJ2-4
ASSLDPGNQPQH	TRBV27	TRBJ1-5
SAPTSTETQY	TRBV20-1	TRBJ2-5
ASGSWSTDTQY	TRBV2	TRBJ2-3
ASLGISFEQY	TRBV2	TRBJ2-7
ASSSGSGQY	TRBV2	TRBJ2-7
ASSPSPGTGEGTEAF	TRBV9	TRBJ1-1
ASSPGTAPPYEQY	TRBV5-4	TRBJ2-7
ASSAHVGGTIY	TRBV12-3/TRBV12-4	TRBJ1-3
ASSFPSGGAGGELF	TRBV7-2	TRBJ2-2
ASSLADSFTDTQY	TRBV5-1	TRBJ2-3
ASSPGEGGTQY	TRBV7-3	TRBJ2-5
ASSSPGPSQETQY	TRBV7-9	TRBJ2-5
ASNVGGRSNQPQH	TRBV19	TRBJ1-5
ATSDFISGYT	TRBV24-1	TRBJ1-2
ATSRDRGLAGGSETQY	TRBV15	TRBJ2-5
ASSPPGRGGTGELF	TRBV11-3	TRBJ2-2
ASSSPRTESYGYT	TRBV6-5	TRBJ1-2
ASSPDWADYGYT	TRBV7-9	TRBJ1-2
ASSSATGGYT	TRBV27	TRBJ1-2
ASSSDRVQETQY	TRBV28	TRBJ2-5
ASSEVGGSSPTDTQY	TRBV2	TRBJ2-3
ASSRIPGGIDGYT	TRBV7-2	TRBJ1-2
ASSSGEPNEKLF	TRBV28	TRBJ1-4
SAPRGAQETQY	TRBV20-1	TRBJ2-5
SVATGTYGYT	TRBV29-1	TRBJ1-2
SASYDNTEAF	TRBV20-1	TRBJ1-1
ASSPLQGIGNTIY	TRBV9	TRBJ1-3
AISGQGLSNYGYT	TRBV10-3	TRBJ1-2
ASSLTGGTDNSPLH	TRBV7-3	TRBJ1-6
ATSRQGNQPQH	TRBV15	TRBJ1-5
ASRIRLADNEQF	TRBV11-3	TRBJ2-1
ASSLRRSQETQY	TRBV28	TRBJ2-5
ASKGLNTEAF	TRBV6-1	TRBJ1-1
ASSGREDYEQY	TRBV6-1	TRBJ2-7
ASSFPRTGGHLRLDEQF	TRBV11-2	TRBJ2-1
ASSYLTADNEQF	TRBV6-9	TRBJ2-1
ASSSGRGPVNSPLH	TRBV5-1	TRBJ1-6
ASSHSFFEETQY	TRBV5-4	TRBJ2-5
SPQTDSPLH	TRBV20-1	TRBJ1-6